This passage covers 2 T cell receptor beta chains from one sample sequenced in a study of blood T cell repertoires in COVID-19. The data were produced by immunoSEQ multiplex PCR, yet TCRdb's version contains in-frame clones alone and is incomplete. The sample carries about 140,000 clones, 80% to 85% recorded once. The sequenced sample consisted of peripheral blood. The receptors were sampled from a human donor in a cohort sampled during active COVID-19.

This sequence joins TRBV27 and TRBJ2-7; 8 bases line up with TRBD1. The J segment lost 2 bases and the V segment lost 8 bases, leaving 5 bases of the junction unmatched. The CDR3 runs to 13 residues. Germline CDR1 reads MNHEY; CDR2 reads SMNVEV (reference sequence). CDR3 in amino acids: CASRRDRTYEQYF. In nucleotides, the CDR3 is TGTGCCAGCCGTAGGGACAGGACCTACGAGCAGTACTTC.

The CDR3 DNA sequence: TGTGCCAGCTCGCAGGGGTCAGGGGCCAACGTCCTGACTTTC. The encoded protein is CASSQGSGANVLTF. The chain couples TRBV18 to TRBJ2-6; D possibly corresponds to TRBD1 (6 bases). Trimming stripped 6 bases from V and 4 bases from J, with 10 bases between. CDR1 is KGHSH, CDR2 LQKENI, per germline. The length of the CDR3 is 14 residues.